The next 22 T cell receptor beta chains were all read from a single sample in a study of tumor-infiltrating lymphocytes in primary liver carcinoma (dated by TCRdb to the late 2010s). Without any cell sorting, total RNA and DNA were extracted together from about 20-30 mg of bulk tissue using the AllPrep DNA/RNA mini kit. Sequencing instrument: Illumina HiSeq 2500. Using a constant-region primer and ProtoScript II reverse transcriptase, TCRbeta-specific cDNA was reverse-transcribed from approximately 0.5 ug total RNA. Construction of the TCRbeta libraries relied on three nested rounds of multiplex PCR, following a slightly modified ARM-PCR procedure. The first two PCR rounds used multiplex TRBV1-TRBV30 forward primers with a Cbeta reverse primer, each for 10 cycles. The public reads were run again by TCRdb, first through fastp at Q25 and then through MiXCR, and only productive beta chains were kept. Rows are combined by CDR3 protein, so each entry shows the most common genes and DNA. Recorded for this sample are roughly 120,000 distinct CDR3 sequences; around two thirds of them occurred a single time. 9.3% of the sample is held by the ten biggest clonotypes.

The source material was liver tumor tissue from sampling region 1. The sample's cell subset or site label, decoded: tumor region T1, superior pole. The source is a woman aged 55-69 years with primary liver carcinoma and hepatitis B virus infection.

The V and J genes are TRBV6-5 and TRBJ1-2; D remains unclear. V was shortened by 4 bases and J by 2 bases, with 11 bases between the two germline ends. CDR1 and CDR2 from the germline V gene are MNHEY and SVGAGI. The CDR3 spans 14 residues. CDR3 in DNA: TGTGCCAGCAGTTCCAAGGACCGAAACTATGGCTACACCTTC. It yields the protein CASSSKDRNYGYTF.

Notes on this clonotype: A much larger clone sits a single nucleotide away, making a read error possible. V gene TRBV29-1 combines with J gene TRBJ2-4, with 8 bases that match TRBD1. This CDR3 has 15 residues. CDR1 is SQVTM, CDR2 ANQGSEA, per germline. This CDR3 is CSVARGLAAKYIQYF. The CDR3 bases are TGCAGCGTGGCCAGGGGGCTGGCGGCCAAATACATTCAGTACTTC.

The chain employs TRBV11-3 and TRBJ2-7; the match to TRBD1 covers 10 bases. From germline, CDR1 is SGHNT and CDR2 YENEEA. This CDR3 is built from 15 residues. Trimming at V came to 9 bases and at J to 5 bases, leaving 13 bases not matched to a gene. DNA of the CDR3: TGTGCCAGGAGCCCCGGGACAGGGGACAACCACGAGCAGTACTTC. The encoded protein is CARSPGTGDNHEQYF.

Regarding this clonotype: Because the CDR3 is missing its conserved closing phenylalanine or tryptophan, this is likely a read error. The J gene is TRBJ1-5, the V gene TRBV6-1; the D gene is possibly TRBD1 (5 bases). The germline gives CDR1 MNHNS, CDR2 SASEGT. This CDR3 comprises 14 residues. CDR3 region: CASSGGDPNQSQHL. In DNA, the CDR3 is TGTGCTAGCAGTGGAGGGGACCCCAATCAGTCCCAGCATCTT.

About this clonotype: A junction end diverges from the germline sequence, so it may reflect a read error. The chain combines TRBV6-4 with TRBJ2-3, with 8 positions matching TRBD2. This CDR3 has 15 amino acids. Germline V lookup: CDR1 MRHNA, CDR2 SNTAGT. CDR3 residues: CVSSDSSGSTDTQYF. CDR3 nucleotides: TGTGTCAGCAGTGACTCTAGCGGGAGCACAGATACGCAGTATTTT.

The J gene is TRBJ1-1, the V gene TRBV7-9; TRBD1 might be the D (5 bases). The ends were cut back, 0 bases at V and 4 bases at J, with 12 bases in the middle. CDR1 SEHNR and CDR2 FQNEAQ come from the germline V gene (reference sequence). The CDR3 is made up of 15 amino acids. The DNA for the CDR3 is TGTGCCAGCAGCTTAGCTATGACGGGGGGCACTGAAGCTTTCTTT. Its protein product is CASSLAMTGGTEAFF.

The chain combines TRBV12-3 or TRBV12-4 with TRBJ2-1, with 7 bases aligning to TRBD1. V lost 5 bases, J lost 3 bases, and 7 bases stayed unmatched. CDR3 length: 15 amino acids. The CDR3 nucleotides are TGTGCCAGCAGTCTCCGGGACAGATTCTACAATGAGCAGTTCTTC. Protein sequence: CASSLRDRFYNEQFF.

Remarks on this clonotype: A read error may produce the germline difference seen at one junction end. The rearrangement links TRBV14 to TRBJ2-7; TRBD2 matches 10 bases. The CDR3 runs to 20 residues. Per germline, CDR1 SGHDN and CDR2 FVKESK. The CDR3 sequence: CANSTGLAALSDLVPYEQYF. The CDR3 DNA reads as TGTGCCAACAGTACAGGACTAGCGGCACTTTCCGATCTAGTTCCCTACGAGCAGTATTTC.

A remark on this clonotype: Lacking the conserved final phenylalanine or tryptophan, this CDR3 likely reflects a read error. The V call is TRBV29-1, the J call TRBJ2-7; no reliable D call. CDR3 length: 12 residues. The V and J ends lost 0 bases and 6 bases respectively, with 9 bases between them. Germline CDR1 is SQVTM and CDR2 is ANQGSEA. The CDR3 protein is CSVEDKDREQYL. CDR3 nucleotide sequence: TGCAGCGTTGAAGATAAAGACCGCGAGCAGTACTTA.

A note on this clonotype: The CDR3 end shows no conserved phenylalanine or tryptophan, and so a read error is likely. This chain links TRBV11-2 with TRBJ2-1; D unresolved. Per germline, CDR1 SGHAT and CDR2 FQNNGV. Trimming took off 3 bases at V and 0 bases at J, with 15 bases between the two ends. This CDR3 has 17 residues. CDR3 bases: TGTGCCAGCAGCTTTACGCCGCTGAGGAGCTCCTACAATGAGCAGTTCTCC. Protein product: CASSFTPLRSSYNEQFS.

In its sample, this clonotype was seen once. V and J are TRBV9 and TRBJ2-2; 7 nucleotides line up with TRBD1. The germline gives CDR1 SGDLS, CDR2 YYNGEE. V lost 0 bases to trimming and J lost 5 bases; unmatched junction nucleotides: 7. This CDR3 comprises 16 residues. CDR3 coding DNA: TGTGCCAGCAGCGTAGATACAGGGGCCATTACCGGGGAGCTGTTTTTT. The encoded protein is CASSVDTGAITGELFF.

Concerning this clonotype: This could be a read error, since a much larger clone is one nucleotide away. For the CDR3, the DNA is TGCAGCGTTAACAGCTTACCTGGGGCGACTGAAGCTTTCTTT. Translation gives CSVNSLPGATEAFF. This chain connects TRBV29-1 to TRBJ1-1; tentative D call: TRBD1 (5 bases). CDR3 length equals 14 residues. The germline V and J ends were trimmed by 5 bases and 5 bases, with 18 bases remaining between them. Germline values: CDR1 SQVTM, CDR2 ANQGSEA.

The chain uses TRBV20-1 and TRBJ1-6; D is ambiguous. V lost 4 bases and J 6 bases, leaving 25 bases between the germline ends. CDR1 and CDR2 (germline): DFQATT, SNEGSKA (reference sequence). This CDR3 region has 18 residues. The DNA for the CDR3 is TGCAGTGCTATTCTACCGCGGTACAAAGTGATTAGTAATTCACCCCTCCACTTT. Protein sequence: CSAILPRYKVISNSPLHF.

Worth noting for this clonotype: The conserved phenylalanine or tryptophan normally closing the CDR3 is absent here, so this likely arose from a read error. Here the CDR3 DNA reads TGCGCCAGCAGCCGGGGACACACAATTAGCTCCTACGAGCAGTACCTC. This sequence encodes CASSRGHTISSYEQYL. The V call is TRBV5-1, the J call TRBJ2-7; a weak D match, TRBD1 (6 bases). Trimming took 4 bases from V and 0 from J, leaving 17 bases between them. Germline assignment: CDR1 SGHRS and CDR2 YFSETQ. This CDR3 is built from 16 residues.

Comments on this clonotype: A much larger clone lies one base from this, so it may be a read error. The CDR3 DNA sequence: TGTGCCAGCACCTTATGTTTTGAGACCCAGTACTTC. Amino acids: CASTLCFETQYF. This sequence joins TRBV6-1 and TRBJ2-5; the D is unclear. Germline-derived CDR1 and CDR2 are MNHNS and SASEGT. This CDR3 contains 12 residues. Trimming took off 7 bases at V and 5 bases at J, with 11 bases between the two ends.

Note on this clonotype: Since a much larger clone is just one base distant, this may be a read error. V is TRBV4-1 and J is TRBJ1-4; D is unresolved. The ends were cut back, 4 bases at V and 4 bases at J, with 13 bases in the middle. Germline CDR1 and CDR2: MGHRA and YSYEKL. The CDR3 runs to 15 residues. CDR3 coding DNA: TGCGCCAGCAGCCTTCAGAGTTCGAGTAATGAAAAACTGTTTTTT. As protein: CASSLQSSSNEKLFF.

This clonotype was observed at least ten times. V is TRBV5-1 and J is TRBJ2-7; 10 bases are shared with TRBD1. This CDR3 is built from 15 residues. Germline V CDR1 and CDR2: SGHRS, YFSETQ. Trimming at V came to 4 bases and at J to 7 bases, leaving 11 bases not matched to a gene. CDR3: CASSATTGGLREQYF. The CDR3 DNA follows: TGCGCCAGCAGCGCCACGACAGGGGGCTTAAGGGAGCAGTACTTC. The full variable domain, with the rest looked up from reference TRBV5-1 and TRBJ2-7, is KAGVTQTPRYLIKTRGQQVTLSCSPISGHRSVSWYQQTPGQGLQFLFEYFSETQRNKGNFPGRFSGRQFSNSRSEMNVSTLELGDSALYLCASSATTGGLREQYFGPGTRLTVT.

Notes on this clonotype: The junction does not match germline at one end; this may be a read error. The J gene is TRBJ1-2, the V gene TRBV6-6, with D possibly being TRBD1 (5 bases). Germline V gives CDR1 MNHNY, CDR2 SVGAGI (reference sequence). The CDR3 is 13 amino acids. This CDR3 is CTSCYEGNYGYTF. CDR3 bases: TGTACCAGCTGTTACGAGGGGAACTATGGCTACACCTTC.

Remarks on this clonotype: With a much larger clone just one base away, this may be a read error. No conserved phenylalanine or tryptophan is present at the end of the CDR3, so a read error is the likely explanation. This chain links TRBV7-9 with TRBJ2-1; 9 nucleotides match TRBD1. J was trimmed by 3 bases and V by 5 bases; bases with no gene match: 11. This CDR3 is built from 17 residues. Looked up from germline, CDR1 is SEHNR and CDR2 is FQNEAQ (reference sequence). The CDR3 reads CASSAPGTGGFYNEQFL. DNA of the CDR3: TGTGCCAGCAGCGCCCCTGGAACAGGGGGCTTCTACAATGAGCAGTTCTTA.

This clonotype was counted between two and nine times. The chain links TRBV7-9 to TRBJ2-2; D uncertain. Per the germline V gene, CDR1 is SEHNR and CDR2 is FQNEAQ (reference sequence). CDR3 length: 14 residues. Trimming shortened V by 5 bases and J by 6 bases, and 13 bases separated the two germline ends. The CDR3 nucleotides are TGTGCCAGCAGCCGGACGGGTGGAGCCGGGGAGCTGTTTTTT. Translation gives CASSRTGGAGELFF.

Points on this clonotype: The junction does not match germline at one end; this may be a read error. The V gene is TRBV5-1, the J gene TRBJ2-7; no firm D call. This CDR3 is built from 14 residues. Germline-derived CDR1 and CDR2 are SGHRS and YFSETQ. CDR3 protein: CASGLAGWSVEQYF. The DNA of the CDR3 is TGCGCCAGCGGCTTGGCCGGGTGGAGCGTCGAGCAGTACTTC. The whole variable domain, filled in from reference TRBV5-1 and TRBJ2-7, reads KAGVTQTPRYLIKTRGQQVTLSCSPISGHRSVSWYQQTPGQGLQFLFEYFSETQRNKGNFPGRFSGRQFSNSRSEMNVSTLELGDSALYLCASGLAGWSVEQYFGPGTRLTVT.

This clonotype was recorded at least ten times. This chain uses TRBV29-1 with TRBJ1-2; no firm D call. Germline values: CDR1 SQVTM, CDR2 ANQGSEA. V lost 3 bases and J lost 4, with 15 bases in between. The CDR3 is made up of 14 amino acids. In nucleotides, the CDR3 is TGCAGCGTTGATATCGGGGTCCGAGGCTATGGCTACACCTTC. Translation: CSVDIGVRGYGYTF. The variable domain in full, completed from reference TRBV29-1 and TRBJ1-2, reads SAVISQKPSRDICQRGTSLTIQCQVDSQVTMMFWYRQQPGQSLTLIATANQGSEATYESGFVIDKFPISRPNLTFSTLTVSNMSPEDSSIYLCSVDIGVRGYGYTFGSGTRLTVV.